One and the same sample provided the 24 T cell receptor beta chains below, sequenced in a study of human T cells and chemical hapten exposure. Time point indicated: pre-sensitization, week 0. The treatment is: therapeutic diphenylcyclopropenone sensitization with weekly scalp DPC. RNA extraction used unfractionated whole blood as the source of total RNA. Each CDR3 protein is one row after TCRdb ran MiXCR on the RACE reads. The sample yields approximately 50,000 distinct CDR3 sequences, approximately 9.5% seen once. The input for sequencing was whole blood, taken in connection with sensitization to the hapten diphenylcyclopropenone (DPC). All receptors come from a woman in her 30s with alopecia areata. Some clones in this sample may be carry-over from other donors' samples.

This clonotype was counted a few times. The chain recombines TRBV3-1 with TRBJ2-1; TRBD2 aligns across 10 bases. This CDR3 is built from 15 residues. Germline CDR1 reads LGHDT; CDR2 reads YNNKEL (reference sequence). V lost 4 bases to trimming and J lost 4 bases; unmatched junction nucleotides: 4. The CDR3 nucleotides are TGTGCCAGCAGCCGGAATAGCGGGGGGTACAATGAGCAGTTCTTC. Its protein product is CASSRNSGGYNEQFF.

This clonotype was observed many times. The chain uses TRBV14 and TRBJ1-1; 8 bases are shared with TRBD1. After removal of 4 bases from V and 4 bases from J, the junction contained 5 bases not matched to a gene. There are 14 residues in the CDR3. In germline, CDR1 is SGHDN, CDR2 FVKESK. CDR3 nucleotides: TGTGCCAGCAGCCGGACAGGGACGGCCACTGAAGCTTTCTTT. Protein sequence: CASSRTGTATEAFF.

CDR3 DNA sequence: TGCAGCGTTGCTATTGCGCGGGGGTGGGATGGCTACACCTTC. It codes for CSVAIARGWDGYTF. The gene calls are TRBV29-1 and TRBJ1-2; the D gene is possibly TRBD1 (5 bases). Germline V gene sequence: CDR1 SQVTM, CDR2 ANQGSEA. The V end lost 4 bases, the J end lost 6 bases, and 18 bases lay between the germline ends. The CDR3 runs to 14 residues.

There are a few counts of this clonotype. V is TRBV11-2 and J is TRBJ1-2; maybe TRBD1 (5 bases). Germline V gene sequence: CDR1 SGHAT, CDR2 FQNNGV. The ends were cut back, 4 bases at V and 4 bases at J, with 16 bases in the middle. The CDR3 has 15 residues. CDR3 in amino acids: CASSSPGTAAYGYTF. The CDR3 DNA reads TGTGCCAGCAGCTCCCCGGGGACGGCGGCCTATGGCTACACCTTC.

This clonotype appeared many times. The V and J genes are TRBV12-3 or TRBV12-4 and TRBJ1-3; the D is unclear. The CDR3 is 14 amino acids. Trimming stripped 3 bases from V and 0 bases from J, with 6 bases between. CDR3 coding DNA: TGTGCCAGCAGTTTTATGATCTCTGGAAACACCATATATTTT. Encoded protein: CASSFMISGNTIYF.

About this clonotype: One base away lies a much larger clone, so this may be a sequencing read error. The chain carries TRBV6-2 or TRBV6-3 and TRBJ2-4; TRBD1 or TRBD2 may be the D gene (5 bases each). This CDR3 region has 15 residues. CDR1 is MNHEY, CDR2 SVGEGT, per germline. Trimming cost V 5 bases and J 5 bases, with 16 bases left between them. CDR3 DNA: TGTGCCAGCAGTGAGAGGGGACGGAAGCAAAACATTCAGTACTTC. It codes for CASSERGRKQNIQYF.

The V gene is TRBV6-5, the J gene TRBJ1-2, with no clear D. V shed 3 bases and J shed 8 bases, with 16 bases lying between them. CDR1 and CDR2 (germline): MNHEY, SVGAGI. The CDR3 length is 14 residues. CDR3 in DNA: TGTGCCAGCAGTTATGTCGAAGATTCACTGGGCTACACCTTC. It is translated as CASSYVEDSLGYTF.

The count of this clonotype is one. The chain recombines TRBV5-4 with TRBJ1-5, with D maybe TRBD1 (6 bases). This CDR3 comprises 13 residues. Germline V CDR1 and CDR2: SGHNT, YYREEE (reference sequence). The ends were cut back, 4 bases at V and 6 bases at J, with 11 bases in the middle. CDR3 DNA: TGTGCCAGCAGCGTGGACAGTAGTCAGCCCCAGCATTTT. Encoded protein: CASSVDSSQPQHF.

This clonotype was detected ten times or more. The chain is built from TRBV7-3 and TRBJ2-3; possible D gene TRBD2, 6 bases. Germline CDR1 and CDR2: SGHTA and FQGTGA. This CDR3 spans 13 amino acids. Trimming stripped 3 bases from V and 7 bases from J, with 11 bases between. Here the CDR3 DNA reads TGTGCCAGCAGCTTGGGGCGGGGAAATACGCAGTATTTT. This translates into CASSLGRGNTQYF.

This clonotype was recorded at least ten times. V usage is TRBV6-2 or TRBV6-3 and J usage is TRBJ2-7; 9 nucleotides line up with TRBD1. The CDR3 length is 15 residues. CDR1 and CDR2 (germline): MNHEY, SVGEGT. The V and J ends lost 6 bases and 2 bases, in that order; junction bases with no gene match: 8. This CDR3 is CASRSRQGGAYEQYF. The CDR3 DNA follows: TGTGCCAGCAGGAGCCGACAGGGGGGAGCCTACGAGCAGTACTTC.

This clonotype was seen more than once but under ten times. This chain uses TRBV12-3 or TRBV12-4 with TRBJ1-2, with a tentative D call TRBD1 (5 bases). This CDR3 has 13 amino acids. Trimming took off 6 bases at V and 4 bases at J, with 12 bases between the two ends. CDR3 DNA: TGTGCCAGCAGCATAGGGGTGGGCTATGGCTACACCTTC. Amino acids: CASSIGVGYGYTF.

This clonotype was seen more than once but under ten times. V is TRBV9 and J is TRBJ2-3; D might be TRBD1 (5 bases). V shed 4 bases and J shed 3 bases, with 15 bases lying between them. Germline CDR1 and CDR2: SGDLS and YYNGEE. The CDR3 extends over 15 amino acids. The CDR3 bases are TGTGCCAGCAGCCCCGACAGAAGGGTAACAGATACGCAGTATTTT. Protein product: CASSPDRRVTDTQYF.

This clonotype has just a few counts. J is TRBJ2-1 and V is TRBV9; D is undetermined. Germline CDR1 is SGDLS and CDR2 is YYNGEE. The CDR3 totals 15 residues. V was clipped by 6 bases and J by 0 bases, with 13 bases between them. The CDR3 nucleotides are TGTGCCAGCACGTCGACGCCGGGCTCCTACAATGAGCAGTTCTTC. Protein sequence: CASTSTPGSYNEQFF.

Many counts were recorded for this clonotype. This chain connects TRBV29-1 to TRBJ1-3; D is unclear. The germline gives CDR1 SQVTM, CDR2 ANQGSEA. V gave up 3 bases and J gave up 2 bases, with 11 bases separating them. The CDR3 totals 14 residues. The CDR3 is CSVESGIAGNTIYF. The CDR3 nucleotides are TGCAGCGTTGAGTCGGGGATCGCTGGAAACACCATATATTTT.

The sample holds a few counts of this clonotype. The chain combines TRBV18 with TRBJ2-6; 11 bases match TRBD1. The germline V gene encodes CDR1 KGHSH and CDR2 LQKENI. V shed 6 bases, J shed 2 bases, and the junction held 6 bases outside the gene matches. The CDR3 extends over 17 amino acids. The CDR3 region is CASSPRTGGTGANVLTF. The CDR3 DNA is TGTGCCAGCTCCCCCCGGACAGGGGGCACTGGGGCCAACGTCCTGACTTTC.

This clonotype was found many times. The V call is TRBV7-9, the J call TRBJ1-1; D gene uncertain. CDR1 and CDR2 (germline): SEHNR, FQNEAQ (reference sequence). Trimming cost V 7 bases and J 4 bases, with 16 bases left between them. The CDR3 extends over 14 amino acids. The CDR3 is CASTLIGMSTEAFF. The CDR3 bases are TGTGCCAGCACCCTGATTGGTATGTCCACTGAAGCTTTCTTT.

The CDR3 protein is CASSPGGDGETQYF. The CDR3 DNA is TGTGCCAGCTCACCTGGAGGGGACGGAGAGACCCAGTACTTC. This chain links TRBV18 with TRBJ2-5, with D tentatively TRBD2 (6 bases). V was trimmed by 3 bases and J by 4 bases, leaving 12 bases between them. The CDR3 has 14 residues. CDR1 KGHSH and CDR2 LQKENI come from the germline V gene.

J is TRBJ1-6 and V is TRBV27; D remains unclear. The ends were cut back, 2 bases at V and 10 bases at J, with 12 bases in the middle. The germline CDR1 and CDR2 sequences are MNHEY and SMNVEV (reference sequence). The CDR3 covers 14 residues. The CDR3 DNA sequence: TGTGCCAGCAGTTTAGAGATGGGTTGGTCACCCCTCCACTTT. This sequence encodes CASSLEMGWSPLHF.

This clonotype has at least ten counts. This chain joins TRBV19 and TRBJ2-7; TRBD1 matches 7 bases. Germline-derived CDR1 and CDR2 are LNHDA and SQIVND (reference sequence). The J segment lost 6 bases and the V segment lost 10 bases, leaving 12 bases of the junction unmatched. The CDR3 is made up of 13 amino acids. CDR3 bases: TGTGCCACCGGGACAGACGTTATGCGCGAGCAGTACTTC. Protein sequence: CATGTDVMREQYF.

The sample holds many counts of this clonotype. This chain joins TRBV27 and TRBJ1-4, with D tentatively TRBD1 (6 bases). The CDR3 has 15 amino acids. V lost 5 bases and J lost 4, with 14 bases in between. In germline, CDR1 is MNHEY, CDR2 SMNVEV (reference sequence). This CDR3 is CASSPLTGINEKLFF. The DNA of the CDR3 is TGTGCCAGCAGTCCCCTGACAGGCATTAATGAAAAACTGTTTTTT.

This clonotype has ten or more counts. The gene calls are TRBV7-2 and TRBJ2-3, with 7 bases identical to TRBD2. From germline, CDR1 is SGHTA and CDR2 FQGNSA. The V and J ends lost 5 bases and 5 bases, in that order; junction bases with no gene match: 4. This CDR3 spans 13 amino acids. The CDR3 bases are TGTGCCAGCAGCCTTTCTAGCGGAGATACGCAGTATTTT. It translates to CASSLSSGDTQYF.

This clonotype was seen more than once but under ten times. The chain combines TRBV4-1 with TRBJ1-1; no definite D call. CDR1 and CDR2 from the germline V gene are MGHRA and YSYEKL. Trimming took off 4 bases at V and 0 bases at J, with 12 bases between the two ends. The CDR3 runs to 15 residues. Here the CDR3 reads CASSRSSLLNTEAFF. CDR3 DNA: TGCGCCAGCAGCCGAAGCAGCCTCCTGAACACTGAAGCTTTCTTT.

This clonotype was recorded at least ten times. V and J are TRBV20-1 and TRBJ2-7; 7 bases fit TRBD1. The V gene end was trimmed by 1 base and the J gene end by 3 bases; junction bases not matched to a gene: 6. Germline-derived CDR1 and CDR2 are DFQATT and SNEGSKA (reference sequence). CDR3 length: 14 residues. The DNA of the CDR3 is TGCAGTGCTAGAGGCCTCGGGGACAGCTACGAGCAGTACTTC. Translated, it gives CSARGLGDSYEQYF.

This clonotype was detected many times. The V and J genes are TRBV14 and TRBJ1-2, with D unclear. Trimming took off 0 bases at V and 2 bases at J, with 7 bases between the two ends. The CDR3 is 14 amino acids. The V gene's germline CDR1 is SGHDN and CDR2 FVKESK. CDR3 DNA sequence: TGTGCCAGCAGCCAAGATTACAACAACTATGGCTACACCTTC. It encodes CASSQDYNNYGYTF.